This TCR beta chain is drawn from a study of blood T cell repertoires in COVID-19. On the study more broadly: Whether acute or convalescent, the COVID-19 samples came from the United States, Italy and Spain.

Each recovered donor of Cohort 3 presented with two negative PCRs, clearance, or symptom resolution. This CDR3 comprises 15 residues. Germline CDR1 is SEHNR and CDR2 is FQNEAQ (reference sequence). V dropped 5 bases and J dropped 2; count of bases not matched to a gene: 6. Original processing methods: Cell counts per sample came from amplifying reference gene primers. TCRdb's table, derived via immunoSEQ multiplex PCR, lists solely in-frame clones and lacks some. That table supplies the V and J calls and clone size; D and trimming were determined from the DNA. The sample consists of 250,000 or so clones, about 89% of them appearing once.

Specimen: PBMCs or T cells enriched from blood (not recorded which). The chain is built from TRBV7-9 and TRBJ2-3; 8 bases agree with TRBD2. This clonotype was sampled from a man between 40 and 49 years old who had recovered from COVID-19. The CDR3 DNA follows: TGTGCCAGCAGCCCGCGACTAGCGCACACAGATACGCAGTATTTT. It yields the protein CASSPRLAHTDTQYF. The whole variable domain, filled in from reference TRBV7-9 and TRBJ2-3, reads DTGVSQNPRHKITKRGQNVTFRCDPISEHNRLYWYRQTLGQGPEFLTYFQNEAQLEKSRLLSDRFSAERPKGSFSTLEIQRTEQGDSAMYLCASSPRLAHTDTQYFGPGTRLTVL.